This T cell receptor beta chain appears in the sequencing data of a study of shared clonotypes between healthy human individuals. This CDR3 has 14 amino acids. V lost 6 bases, J lost 4 bases, and 15 bases lay in between. The germline V gene has CDR1 SNHLY and CDR2 FYNNEI. Produced via immunoSEQ multiplex PCR; TCRdb's table is partial and in-frame only. This sample has 2 million to 2.5 million clones, with about 92% found just once. The chain carries TRBV2 and TRBJ2-5; D is unclear. Sequenced sample: naive CD4+ T cells from PBMCs. Subset: CD45RA+ positively selected. The sequence derives from a man younger than 35 in good health. Some clones in this sample may be carry-over from other donors' samples. Written as DNA, the CDR3 is TGTGCCAGCAGCAACTCCCGCGTCGGAGAGACCCAGTACTTC. Amino acid sequence: CASSNSRVGETQYF. Drawing the rest from reference TRBV2 and TRBJ2-5, the complete variable domain is EPEVTQTPSHQVTQMGQEVILRCVPISNHLYFYWYRQILGQKVEFLVSFYNNEISEKSEIFDDQFSVERPDGSNFTLKIRSTKLEDSAMYFCASSNSRVGETQYFGPGTRLLVL.